Given below is one T cell receptor beta chain in context. V lost 2 bases to trimming and J lost 10 bases, with 17 bases between them. CDR1 is MGHRA and CDR2 is YSYEKL in the germline V gene. There are 14 residues in the CDR3. Sequencing used immunoSEQ multiplex PCR; TCRdb keeps in-frame clones, though not all of them. Counted here are 200,000 to 250,000 clones, more than 75% occurring once; the ten biggest clones make up 9.5% to 12%. This sample was included in a study of cytotoxic CD8 clonotypes in ibrutinib-treated CLL. Looking at the study overall: Mean productive templates were 255,043; mean productive rearrangements were roughly 100,000.

The TCR sequence derives from a human donor with chronic lymphocytic leukemia. Sequencing used PBMCs, obtained after 12 months of ibrutinib treatment. The chain recombines TRBV4-1 with TRBJ1-2; D is uncertain. The CDR3 sequence is CASSQSPPYGDYTF. CDR3 nucleotide sequence: TGCGCCAGCAGCCAAAGCCCGCCGTATGGGGACTACACCTTC.